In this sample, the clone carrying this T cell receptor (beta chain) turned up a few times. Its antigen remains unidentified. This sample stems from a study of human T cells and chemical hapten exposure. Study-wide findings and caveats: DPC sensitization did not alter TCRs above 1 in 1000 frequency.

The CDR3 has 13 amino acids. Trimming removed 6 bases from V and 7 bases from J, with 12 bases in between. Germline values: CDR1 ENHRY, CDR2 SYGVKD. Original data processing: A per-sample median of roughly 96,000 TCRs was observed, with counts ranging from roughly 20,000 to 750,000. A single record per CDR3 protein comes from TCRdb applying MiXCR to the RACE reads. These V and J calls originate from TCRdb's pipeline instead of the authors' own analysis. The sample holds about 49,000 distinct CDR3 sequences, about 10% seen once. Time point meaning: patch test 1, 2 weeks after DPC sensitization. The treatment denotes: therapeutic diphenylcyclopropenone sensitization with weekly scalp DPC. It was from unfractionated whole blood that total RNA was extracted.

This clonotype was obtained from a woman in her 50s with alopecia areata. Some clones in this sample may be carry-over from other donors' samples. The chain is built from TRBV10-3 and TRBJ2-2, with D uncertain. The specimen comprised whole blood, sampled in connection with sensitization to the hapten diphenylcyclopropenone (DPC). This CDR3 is CAIRPTIFGELFF. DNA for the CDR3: TGTGCCATCAGGCCCACTATATTCGGGGAGCTGTTTTTT.